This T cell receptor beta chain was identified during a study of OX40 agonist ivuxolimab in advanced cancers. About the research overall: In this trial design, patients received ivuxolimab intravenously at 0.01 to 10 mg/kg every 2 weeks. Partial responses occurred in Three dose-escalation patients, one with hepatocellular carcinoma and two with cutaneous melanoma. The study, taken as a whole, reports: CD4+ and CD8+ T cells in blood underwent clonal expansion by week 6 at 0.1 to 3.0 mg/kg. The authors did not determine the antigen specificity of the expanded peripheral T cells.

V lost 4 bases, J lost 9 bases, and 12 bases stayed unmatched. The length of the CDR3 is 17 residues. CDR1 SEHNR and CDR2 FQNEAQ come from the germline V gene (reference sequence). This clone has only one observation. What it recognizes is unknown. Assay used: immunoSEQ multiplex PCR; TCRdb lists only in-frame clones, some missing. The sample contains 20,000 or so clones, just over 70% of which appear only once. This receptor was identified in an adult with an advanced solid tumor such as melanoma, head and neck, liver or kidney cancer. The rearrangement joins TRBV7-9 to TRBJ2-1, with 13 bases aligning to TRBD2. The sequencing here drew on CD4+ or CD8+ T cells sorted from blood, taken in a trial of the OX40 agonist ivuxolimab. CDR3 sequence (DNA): TGTGCCAGCAGCTCCGGACTAGCGGGAGACGCACAAAGTGAGCAGTTCTTC. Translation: CASSSGLAGDAQSEQFF.